A selection of T cell receptor beta chains follows, all from one sample in a study of human T cells and chemical hapten exposure. TCRdb recomputed calls from the RACE reads with MiXCR, one row per CDR3 protein. The sample consists of approximately 100,000 distinct CDR3 sequences, 9.6% of them appearing once. Material: whole blood, obtained in connection with sensitization to the hapten diphenylcyclopropenone (DPC). The receptors originated from a middle-aged woman with alopecia areata. Some clones in this sample may be carry-over from other donors' samples. Both conserved end residues are part of each CDR3. The order of the fields is V gene, clone size, J gene, CDR3 length, CDR3 protein. Clone size is given for some rows only: seen once, a few or many times, or a class if the clone is expanded.

TRBV29-1	many	TRBJ2-2	15	CSVGGIDSLTGELFF
TRBV11-2	few	TRBJ1-3	15	CASSWTGGSGNTIYF
TRBV28	few	TRBJ1-2	16	CASRTPGQGAGYGYTF
TRBV4-1	few	TRBJ2-7	14	CASSQGGSLGEQYF
TRBV7-2	few	TRBJ2-3	15	CASSLGGQGQGTQYF
TRBV19	NA	TRBJ1-5	14	CASSPLSRNQPQHF
TRBV12-3/TRBV12-4	few	TRBJ2-5	18	CVSSGWTSGGVTVETQYF
TRBV28	many	TRBJ2-7	15	CASSLRGLPSYEQYF
TRBV11-2	few	TRBJ1-1	15	CASSFRQGMNTEAFF
TRBV6-2/TRBV6-3	few	TRBJ2-1	17	CASSRTSGGLGYNEQFF
TRBV6-1	NA	TRBJ2-7	14	CASIRPSSVGEQYF
TRBV30	NA	TRBJ1-2	16	CAWSAISLDSLYGYTF
TRBV27	NA	TRBJ1-5	13	CASSFTGYQPQHF
TRBV3-1	many	TRBJ2-7	14	CASSHRAGGDEQYF
TRBV6-6	NA	TRBJ2-7	13	CASSSTRNYEQYF
TRBV5-6	many	TRBJ1-1	12	CASSPGVTEAFF
TRBV12-3/TRBV12-4	NA	TRBJ1-1	12	CASSPIPIGAFF
TRBV7-8	many	TRBJ2-6	16	CASSGGGLFGANVLTF
TRBV4-3	NA	TRBJ2-2	14	CASRPRSGGGELFF
TRBV7-6	few	TRBJ2-1	11	CASSLGGEQFF
TRBV29-1	NA	TRBJ2-1	14	CSVARLVTYNEQFF
TRBV6-5	few	TRBJ1-6	15	CASSYSGLLSSPLHF
TRBV4-2	NA	TRBJ2-1	15	CASTHQKGDSNEQFF
TRBV5-4	many	TRBJ1-5	14	CASSLGGAGQPQHF
TRBV5-1	many	TRBJ1-6	17	CASSLDGASSYNSPLHF
TRBV2	many	TRBJ1-5	12	CASSGTDQPQHF
TRBV29-1	many	TRBJ2-3	13	CSVGAPSTDTQYF
TRBV6-5	many	TRBJ1-1	13	CASGEGATPEAFF
TRBV12-3/TRBV12-4	many	TRBJ2-1	16	CASSEGTVSSYNEQFF
TRBV7-2	many	TRBJ2-7	14	CASSTAGTGYEQYF
TRBV2	many	TRBJ1-1	13	CASSQPGGTEAFF
TRBV2	many	TRBJ1-1	14	CASRTGQGGTEAFF
TRBV5-8	NA	TRBJ2-7	14	CASPLNGGTYEQYF
TRBV7-9	many	TRBJ1-2	16	CASSLETGLVNYGYTF
TRBV6-5	many	TRBJ1-2	15	CASSYSRPTDGGYTF
TRBV11-2	few	TRBJ1-1	13	CASSSTVSPEAFF
TRBV25-1	many	TRBJ1-6	17	CASSEFSESSYNSPLHF
TRBV12-3/TRBV12-4	NA	TRBJ2-4	13	CASSTSGANIQYF
TRBV11-2	NA	TRBJ2-3	18	CASSLVGGGAGFTDTQYF
TRBV29-1	many	TRBJ1-2	13	CSVVRGPDYGYTF
TRBV7-2	NA	TRBJ1-1	13	CASRRTGNTEAFF
TRBV6-5	many	TRBJ1-5	14	CASKGQGYNQPQHF
TRBV4-3	many	TRBJ1-2	16	CASSQEGQATNYGYTF
TRBV27	NA	TRBJ2-1	18	CASSLSSGGLNSYNEQFF
TRBV4-3	few	TRBJ2-3	17	CASSSAGTSGDTDTQYF
TRBV5-1	few	TRBJ1-2	14	CASSFRDTNYGYTF
TRBV6-6	many	TRBJ1-2	11	CAIRGNYGYTF
TRBV12-3/TRBV12-4	many	TRBJ2-5	13	CASSLTGKETQYF
TRBV7-6	NA	TRBJ1-1	16	CASSPGAVRGNTEAFF
TRBV7-2	many	TRBJ2-5	14	CASRTGTALGTQYF
TRBV12-3/TRBV12-4	NA	TRBJ1-5	14	CASSGGGENQPQHF
TRBV5-4	few	TRBJ2-3	15	CASTKGGVSTDTQYF
TRBV7-6	few	TRBJ2-2	14	CASSLSRNTGELFF
TRBV5-1	many	TRBJ1-2	16	CASSVPRDSSERSYTF
TRBV3-1	NA	TRBJ2-7	15	CASSQGTGGYYEQYF
TRBV7-9	many	TRBJ1-2	11	CASSLDSLYTF
TRBV10-3	many	TRBJ2-2	16	CAISRFQGALDGELFF
TRBV6-2/TRBV6-3	NA	TRBJ2-7	14	CASTYLGTPYEQYF
TRBV7-9	few	TRBJ1-2	13	CASSLQRVEGYTF